One sample yielded the 2 T cell receptor beta chains listed below, sequenced in a study of control samples from healthy donors and cancer patients. Data came from immunoSEQ multiplex PCR; TCRdb stores just in-frame clones and leaves some out. The data contain approximately 59,000 clones, about 89% of them singletons. Specimen: PBMCs. Receptors were obtained from a woman aged 55-69 years with lung cancer.

The chain combines TRBV16 with TRBJ1-5; 12 nucleotides agree with TRBD1. The germline CDR1 and CDR2 sequences are KGHSY and FQNENV. The V segment lost 0 bases and the J segment 0 bases; nucleotides outside the gene matches: 9. This CDR3 is 20 amino acids long. The DNA of the CDR3 is TGTGCCAGCAGCCAATCAGAGGGACAGGGGGCAAGGAGTAGCAATCAGCCCCAGCATTTT. Protein: CASSQSEGQGARSSNQPQHF.

The chain combines TRBV11-2 with TRBJ2-7; D perhaps matches TRBD1 (6 bases). Looked up from germline, CDR1 is SGHAT and CDR2 is FQNNGV. The CDR3 length is 14 residues. V was clipped by 4 bases and J by 1 base, with 11 bases between them. The CDR3: CASSSQQGSYEQYF. The CDR3 DNA is TGTGCCAGCAGCTCCCAACAGGGTTCCTACGAGCAGTACTTC.